These 10 T cell receptor beta chains share one sample of origin, sequenced in a study of T-cell memory formation after mild COVID-19. TCRdb reprocessed the 5' RACE reads via MiXCR and lists one record per CDR3 protein. The repertoire consists of hundreds of thousands of distinct CDR3 sequences, with about 16% occurring once and the leading ten covering around 20%. The specimen was PBMCs or a T cell subset sorted from them (not recorded which). The receptors were gathered from a man younger than 35 who had mild COVID-19 (a few samples of this study predate the infection). Cell type and time point are not known.

This clonotype was detected a few times. V is TRBV7-2 and J is TRBJ2-3; 7 bases agree with TRBD1. The J segment lost 3 bases and the V segment lost 5 bases, leaving 5 bases of the junction unmatched. Germline CDR1 and CDR2: SGHTA and FQGNSA. The CDR3 consists of 14 residues. The CDR3 DNA reads as TGTGCCAGCAGCCATGACAGGGTAACAGATACGCAGTATTTT. Translated: CASSHDRVTDTQYF.

This clonotype was counted at least ten times. The CDR3 DNA sequence: TGTGCCACCAGTGACCCGGCGGGGACAGGAGGTCGAGATACGCAGTATTTT. It specifies CATSDPAGTGGRDTQYF. This chain uses TRBV24-1 with TRBJ2-3, with 8 bases matching TRBD1. V shed 4 bases, J shed 5 bases, and the junction held 13 bases outside the gene matches. CDR1 is KGHDR and CDR2 is SFDVKD in the germline V gene. The CDR3 spans 17 residues.

The sample holds many counts of this clonotype. The rearrangement uses TRBV18 and TRBJ2-1; D may correspond to TRBD1 or TRBD2 (5 bases each). Between the trimmed V and J ends, which lost 5 bases and 4 bases, there was a span of 9 bases. Germline V gene lookup returns CDR1 KGHSH and CDR2 LQKENI. This CDR3 comprises 13 residues. The CDR3 loop is CASSGTVYNEQFF. DNA for the CDR3: TGTGCCAGCTCAGGGACGGTTTACAATGAGCAGTTCTTC.

V usage is TRBV7-3 and J usage is TRBJ2-3, with D possibly TRBD2 on 5 matching bases. Between the trimmed V and J ends, which lost 4 bases and 4 bases, there was a span of 12 bases. This CDR3 spans 14 amino acids. CDR1 and CDR2 (germline): SGHTA, FQGTGA. Here the CDR3 reads CASSSPGEPDTQYF. For the CDR3, the DNA is TGTGCCAGCAGCTCCCCCGGGGAGCCAGATACGCAGTATTTT.

The rearrangement uses TRBV7-2 and TRBJ1-2; the match to TRBD1 covers 8 bases. Germline loops: CDR1 SGHTA, CDR2 FQGNSA. The CDR3 runs to 13 residues. The V gene end was trimmed by 7 bases and the J gene end by 8 bases; junction bases not matched to a gene: 9. The CDR3 region has the DNA TGTGCCAGCACTCTGGACAGGGTGGCAGGCTACACCTTC. It codes for CASTLDRVAGYTF.

Only a few counts were recorded for this clonotype. The chain has TRBV2 and TRBJ2-5; 9 nucleotides line up with TRBD2. With V trimmed by 8 bases and J by 12 bases, 13 bases remained unmatched. CDR1 and CDR2 from the germline V gene are SNHLY and FYNNEI. This CDR3 is 13 amino acids long. The CDR3 nucleotides read TGTGCCAGCGGGTTCATAGCGGGGGCGAATAAGTACTTC. It yields the protein CASGFIAGANKYF.

This sequence joins TRBV6-5 and TRBJ1-2; a weak D match, TRBD1 (6 bases). The CDR3 has 15 amino acids. V was pared by 0 bases and J by 6 bases, with 14 bases between. From germline, CDR1 is MNHEY and CDR2 SVGAGI. The DNA for the CDR3 is TGTGCCAGCAGTTACTCGATCCCGACAGGCAATGGCTACACCTTC. Translating it yields CASSYSIPTGNGYTF.

This clonotype was picked up a small number of times. The chain links TRBV30 to TRBJ1-3; D is perhaps TRBD1 (5 bases). The CDR3 extends over 13 amino acids. Germline V CDR1 and CDR2: GTSNPN, SVGIG (reference sequence). Trimming took 2 bases from V and 10 from J, leaving 15 bases between them. The CDR3 loop reads CAWSFGTAVTIYF. The DNA for the CDR3 is TGTGCCTGGAGTTTTGGGACGGCGGTGACCATATATTTT.

This clonotype was counted between two and nine times. This chain joins TRBV24-1 and TRBJ2-3; no reliable D call. Trimming removed 5 bases at V and 5 bases at J, with 7 bases between. The CDR3 contains 12 residues. Looked up from germline, CDR1 is KGHDR and CDR2 is SFDVKD. This chain's CDR3 is CATSAPGDTQYF. The CDR3 DNA follows: TGTGCCACCAGTGCCCCGGGAGATACGCAGTATTTT.

This CDR3 is CASSLEGGRLGYTF. CDR3 nucleotide sequence: TGTGCCAGCAGCTTAGAAGGGGGCAGGTTAGGCTACACCTTC. V usage is TRBV7-2 and J usage is TRBJ1-2, with 7 bases aligning to TRBD1. This CDR3 spans 14 amino acids. The germline V gene encodes CDR1 SGHTA and CDR2 FQGNSA. Trimming removed 1 base from V and 8 bases from J; junction bases left unmatched: 7.